These T cell receptor beta chains were read from a single sample in a study of blood T cell repertoires in COVID-19. Clones were read by immunoSEQ multiplex PCR, and TCRdb kept only the in-frame ones, dropping some. The sample has tens of thousands of clones, 70% to 90% seen once. Sequencing was done on a sample of peripheral blood. These receptors were obtained from a man over 45 with COVID-19, enrolled during active disease. The CDR3 runs from the conserved cysteine through the conserved F or W. The D gene is left open where the match is weak. Expanded clones are given a class, and other clones once, few, many or no size at all.

D	size	V	J	CDR3	DNA
.	.	TRBV25-1	TRBJ2-5	CASSELGSVETQYF	TGTGCCAGCAGTGAATTAGGCAGCGTAGAGACCCAGTACTTC
.	.	TRBV9	TRBJ2-3	CASSGSDRGDTQYF	TGTGCCAGCAGCGGCAGTGATCGGGGGGATACGCAGTATTTT
.	.	TRBV18	TRBJ2-2	CASSPREAERGGTGELFF	TGTGCCAGCTCACCACGTGAAGCCGAAAGGGGGGGCACCGGGGAGCTGTTTTTT
.	.	TRBV4-1	TRBJ1-5	CASSLQTGSRQPQHF	TGCGCCAGCAGCCTGCAGACAGGTTCAAGACAGCCCCAGCATTTT
TRBD1	.	TRBV6-1	TRBJ1-3	CASSTGATSGNTIYF	TGTGCCAGCAGTACAGGGGCGACATCTGGAAACACCATATATTTT
.	.	TRBV9	TRBJ2-1	CASSVGGIPLNEQFF	TGTGCCAGCAGCGTAGGCGGGATCCCTCTCAATGAGCAGTTCTTC
TRBD1	.	TRBV7-2	TRBJ2-2	CASSLALGTGRTGELFF	TGTGCCAGCAGCTTAGCGCTCGGGACAGGGAGAACCGGGGAGCTGTTTTTT
.	.	TRBV4-1	TRBJ1-2	CASSQSTPSGYGYTF	TGCGCCAGCAGCCAATCTACCCCGAGCGGTTATGGCTACACCTTC
.	.	TRBV11-3	TRBJ2-1	CASSSDYGNEQFF	TGTGCCAGCAGCTCAGACTACGGGAATGAGCAGTTCTTC
.	.	TRBV30	TRBJ1-2	CAWSVPGRVRGYTF	TGTGCCTGGAGTGTACCCGGCCGGGTTCGTGGCTACACCTTC
TRBD2	.	TRBV5-1	TRBJ2-2	CASSFQAGFTGELFF	TGCGCCAGCAGCTTCCAAGCGGGATTCACCGGGGAGCTGTTTTTT
.	.	TRBV6-5	TRBJ2-7	CAKRAASDSYEQYF	TGTGCAAAGAGGGCGGCTAGCGACTCCTACGAGCAGTACTTC
.	.	TRBV6-5	TRBJ1-1	CASSYSTGFSTEAFF	TGTGCCAGCAGTTACTCAACAGGGTTTAGCACTGAAGCTTTCTTT
.	.	TRBV28	TRBJ1-1	CASKNGGVGNTEAFF	TGTGCCAGCAAAAATGGGGGGGTCGGGAACACTGAAGCTTTCTTT
.	once	TRBV20-1	TRBJ2-7	CSSTRAYEQYF	TGCAGCTCCACTAGGGCCTACGAGCAGTACTTC
TRBD1	.	TRBV30	TRBJ1-5	CAWSTGTGRPQPQHF	TGTGCCTGGAGTACCGGGACAGGGCGACCTCAGCCCCAGCATTTT
.	.	TRBV7-2	TRBJ1-2	CASSPRPRDGYTF	TGTGCCAGCAGCCCGCGACCCAGGGATGGCTACACCTTC
TRBD1	.	TRBV30	TRBJ1-6	CAWLRDRGSPLHF	TGTGCCTGGCTCCGGGACAGGGGGTCACCCCTCCACTTT